The next 20 T cell receptor beta chains were all read from a single sample in a study of a mutant IDH1 vaccine in newly diagnosed glioma. Measured with immunoSEQ multiplex PCR; TCRdb has only the in-frame clones, and not every one. The repertoire consists of 50,000 or so clones, with roughly 80% occurring once and the leading ten covering approximately 20%. Regarding time point: baseline, week 1 (first vaccination visit). Treatment specified: pre-vaccination baseline after standard-of-care therapy. This specimen consisted of PBMCs, obtained from a glioma patient treated with radiotherapy, temozolomide or both. These receptors were obtained from a man aged 18 to 29 with glioma.

This clone was counted between two and nine times. The rearrangement links TRBV4-2 to TRBJ1-2; 7 bases are shared with TRBD1. Germline loops: CDR1 LGHNA, CDR2 YNFKEQ. Trimming at V came to 1 base and at J to 5 bases, leaving 4 bases not matched to a gene. This CDR3 region has 14 residues. CDR3 bases: TGTGCCAGCAGCCAAGGAGGGGGCCCGTATGGCTACACCTTC. Its protein product is CASSQGGGPYGYTF.

This chain links TRBV2 with TRBJ1-5, with D hard to call. Trimming removed 6 bases at V and 0 bases at J, with 9 bases between. Germline V gene lookup returns CDR1 SNHLY and CDR2 FYNNEI. This CDR3 is 14 amino acids long. The CDR3 loop is CASRTEPSNQPQHF. CDR3 sequence (DNA): TGTGCCAGCAGGACCGAACCTAGCAATCAGCCCCAGCATTTT. Combining the CDR3 with reference TRBV2 and TRBJ1-5 gives the whole variable domain EPEVTQTPSHQVTQMGQEVILRCVPISNHLYFYWYRQILGQKVEFLVSFYNNEISEKSEIFDDQFSVERPDGSNFTLKIRSTKLEDSAMYFCASRTEPSNQPQHFGDGTRLSIL.

The chain is built from TRBV29-1 and TRBJ2-2, with a weak D call TRBD1 (7 bases). The CDR3 runs to 14 residues. Between the trimmed V and J ends, which lost 6 bases and 4 bases, there was a span of 15 bases. The germline V gene has CDR1 SQVTM and CDR2 ANQGSEA. The CDR3 loop reads CSVASDRATGELFF. CDR3 sequence (DNA): TGCAGCGTAGCTAGCGACAGGGCCACCGGGGAGCTGTTTTTT.

The chain joins TRBV5-1 to TRBJ2-7; a weak D match, TRBD2 (6 bases). The CDR3 length is 15 residues. V was trimmed by 1 base and J by 6 bases, leaving 17 bases between them. Germline values: CDR1 SGHRS, CDR2 YFSETQ. Written as DNA, the CDR3 is TGCGCCAGCAGCTTGATTTTACTAGCTGGGGGCGAGCAGTACTTC. Its translation is CASSLILLAGGEQYF.

The chain couples TRBV29-1 to TRBJ1-1; possible D gene TRBD1, 6 bases. V gave up 0 bases and J gave up 12 bases, with 14 bases separating them. Per germline, CDR1 SQVTM and CDR2 ANQGSEA. This CDR3 contains 12 residues. The CDR3 region is CSVEEGGAGTFF. In DNA form, the CDR3 reads TGCAGCGTTGAAGAAGGGGGTGCGGGGACTTTCTTT.

The chain employs TRBV7-8 and TRBJ2-2; no firm D call. V was clipped by 4 bases and J by 6 bases, with 15 bases between them. The V gene's germline CDR1 is SGHVS and CDR2 FQNEAQ. The CDR3 covers 15 residues. The CDR3 region is CASSSKGQRSGELFF. The DNA of the CDR3 is TGTGCCAGCAGCTCGAAGGGCCAACGATCCGGGGAGCTGTTTTTT.

This chain connects TRBV5-4 to TRBJ1-2; 11 positions agree with TRBD1. V gave up 5 bases and J gave up 5 bases; unmatched junction bases: 5. Germline V gene lookup returns CDR1 SGHNT and CDR2 YYREEE (reference sequence). This CDR3 is built from 14 residues. The CDR3 DNA is TGTGCCAGCAGTCCGGACAGGGGGCGGTATGGCTACACCTTC. Its protein product is CASSPDRGRYGYTF.

The V gene is TRBV7-5, the J gene TRBJ2-2; the DNA was not compared with TRBD1, the D call given in the table. TRBV7-5 is assigned pseudogene status. The CDR3 has 15 residues. The CDR3 loop is CARSLAGQNTGELFF. Written as DNA, the CDR3 is TGTGCCAGAAGCTTAGCAGGGCAGAACACCGGGGAGCTGTTTTTT.

V is TRBV6-6 and J is TRBJ2-6; D possibly uses TRBD1 or TRBD2 (5 bases each). Germline V lookup: CDR1 MNHNY, CDR2 SVGAGI (reference sequence). The V end was cut by 7 bases, the J end by 3 bases, with 13 bases between. This CDR3 comprises 15 residues. CDR3 loop: CASNAEGLGANVLTF. The CDR3 DNA follows: TGTGCCAGCAACGCCGAGGGGCTTGGGGCCAACGTCCTGACTTTC.

The chain recombines TRBV18 with TRBJ2-7, with a tentative D call TRBD2 (5 bases). Trimming took 3 bases from V and 5 from J, leaving 5 bases between them. There are 11 residues in the CDR3. The germline CDR1 and CDR2 sequences are KGHSH and LQKENI. CDR3 region: CASSPGDEQYF. CDR3 DNA: TGTGCCAGCTCACCCGGGGACGAGCAGTACTTC.

There are many counts of this clone. The chain has TRBV4-3 and TRBJ2-7, with a weak D call TRBD2 (8 bases). V shed 1 base and J shed 0 bases, with 16 bases lying between them. CDR3 length: 17 residues. Germline CDR1 reads LGHNA; CDR2 reads YSLEER. CDR3 amino acids: CASSQVGREGASYEQYF. As DNA, the CDR3 is TGCGCCAGCAGCCAAGTAGGTCGGGAGGGGGCCTCCTACGAGCAGTACTTC.

V usage is TRBV5-5 and J usage is TRBJ1-5, with 9 bases matching TRBD1. Germline-derived CDR1 and CDR2 are SGHKS and YYEKEE (reference sequence). The ends lost 2 bases at V and 6 bases at J; junction bases unmatched: 6. This CDR3 region has 15 residues. Written as DNA, the CDR3 is TGTGCCAGCAGCTTAGGACAGGGGATAGGTCAGCCCCAGCATTTT. Translated, it gives CASSLGQGIGQPQHF. The variable domain in full, completed from reference TRBV5-5 and TRBJ1-5, reads DAGVTQSPTHLIKTRGQQVTLRCSPISGHKSVSWYQQVLGQGPQFIFQYYEKEERGRGNFPDRFSARQFPNYSSELNVNALLLGDSALYLCASSLGQGIGQPQHFGDGTRLSIL.

This chain joins TRBV4-3 and TRBJ2-1; D is possibly TRBD1 (7 bases). Trimming pared 4 bases from V and 8 bases from J, leaving 24 bases between. The CDR3 sequence is 17 residues long. From germline, CDR1 is LGHNA and CDR2 YSLEER. CDR3 amino acids: CASSLDLTGRSVDEQFF. In DNA, the CDR3 is TGCGCCAGCAGCCTTGACTTGACAGGGAGGTCCGTCGATGAGCAGTTCTTC.

This clone has only a few counts. V and J are TRBV5-1 and TRBJ2-2; D is undetermined. This CDR3 has 14 residues. CDR1 and CDR2 from the germline V gene are SGHRS and YFSETQ. Trimming cost V 0 bases and J 5 bases, with 8 bases left between them. CDR3 DNA sequence: TGCGCCAGCAGCTTGGGACCAGATACCGGGGAGCTGTTTTTT. Residues: CASSLGPDTGELFF.

The gene calls are TRBV6-6 and TRBJ2-7, with D possibly called TRBD1 or TRBD2 (5 bases each). V was cut by 0 bases and J by 5 bases, with 17 bases left in between. CDR1 is MNHNY, CDR2 SVGAGI, per germline (reference sequence). There are 16 residues in the CDR3. Written as DNA, the CDR3 is TGTGCCAGCAGTTACTCCGCCCCCTTTAGGGACCACGAGCAGTACTTC. It codes for CASSYSAPFRDHEQYF.

The chain combines TRBV2 with TRBJ2-5; D possibly matches TRBD1 or TRBD2 (5 bases each). The CDR3 is 15 amino acids. Germline CDR1 reads SNHLY; CDR2 reads FYNNEI. Trimming took 5 bases from V and 4 from J, leaving 17 bases between them. The CDR3 DNA is TGTGCCAGCAGTTACCGGGACCCCATGGCAGAGACCCAGTACTTC. Translating it yields CASSYRDPMAETQYF.

The gene calls are TRBV30 and TRBJ2-5, with 7 positions matching TRBD1. There are 15 residues in the CDR3. Looked up from germline, CDR1 is GTSNPN and CDR2 is SVGIG (reference sequence). Losses at the gene ends were 2 bases for V and 1 base for J; bases not matched to a gene: 7. DNA for the CDR3: TGTGCCTGGAGTAATCCTGACAGGGTCCAAGAGACCCAGTACTTC. It encodes CAWSNPDRVQETQYF.

The chain couples TRBV4-1 to TRBJ1-1, with 7 bases lining up with TRBD1. Trimming cost V 3 bases and J 3 bases; bases outside gene matches: 7. CDR3 length: 15 amino acids. Germline CDR1 and CDR2: MGHRA and YSYEKL. For the CDR3, the DNA is TGCGCCAGCAGCCACCGCGACAGGGTGGACACTGAAGCTTTCTTT. It translates to CASSHRDRVDTEAFF.

The chain employs TRBV6-5 and TRBJ2-3, with 10 positions matching TRBD2. With V trimmed by 2 bases and J by 6 bases, 2 bases remained unmatched. The CDR3 runs to 14 residues. CDR1 MNHEY and CDR2 SVGAGI come from the germline V gene. CDR3 nucleotides: TGTGCCAGCAGTTACGGAGCGGGGGGGGATACGCAGTATTTT. Amino acid sequence: CASSYGAGGDTQYF.

The rearrangement links TRBV4-1 to TRBJ1-1, with D uncertain. V was shortened by 0 bases and J by 0 bases, with 17 bases between the two germline ends. The CDR3 length is 18 residues. Germline values: CDR1 MGHRA, CDR2 YSYEKL. In DNA form, the CDR3 reads TGCGCCAGCAGCCAAGATTGGCCCAGGCTTTTCATGAACACTGAAGCTTTCTTT. This gives the protein CASSQDWPRLFMNTEAFF.